One TCR beta chain is described in this entry. This record comes from a study of CD8+ T cells in alopecia areata. Turning to the study itself: Among treated patients, oral tofacitinib was administered at 5 to 10 mg twice daily.

Investigators isolated RNA and reverse transcribed it into cDNA to act as the sequencing template. Measured with immunoSEQ multiplex PCR; TCRdb has only the in-frame clones, and not every one. The sample yields over 150,000 clones, 63% seen once. Alopecia areata patients had lesional scalp punch biopsies and peripheral blood taken from them. Both CD4+ and CD8+ T cells were separated by sorting PBMCs. This CDR3 is built from 10 residues. The V gene's germline CDR1 is GTSNPN and CDR2 SVGIG (reference sequence). V was clipped by 4 bases and J by 11 bases, with 11 bases between them. The clonotype comes from a human donor with alopecia areata. Source: CD4+ T cells sorted from blood, taken at week 0. This chain uses TRBV30 with TRBJ1-2; D not certain. CDR3 coding DNA: TGTGCCTGGAAGGCCGGAATGTACACCTTC. Its protein product is CAWKAGMYTF. Full variable domain (remainder filled in from reference TRBV30 and TRBJ1-2): SQTIHQWPATLVQPVGSPLSLECTVEGTSNPNLYWYRQAAGRGLQLLFYSVGIGQISSEVPQNLSASRPQDRQFILSSKKLLLSDSGFYLCAWKAGMYTFGSGTRLTVV.